The 29 T cell receptor beta chains presented below share a single source sample, sequenced in a study of Tregs in tolerant kidney transplant recipients. Using immunoSEQ multiplex PCR, the repertoire was profiled, and TCRdb retains in-frame clones only, with some absent. The repertoire table contains tens of thousands of clones. Specimen: CD8+ T cells from blood, collected before the transplant. These receptors were obtained from a human donor who received a combined kidney and bone marrow transplant.

The chain's CDR3 is CASSQGQRAMNTEAFF. The CDR3 DNA, read in part, is TGTGCCAGCTCACAAGGACAGAGAGCTATGAACACTGAA. The chain combines TRBV18 with TRBJ1-1, with D possibly being TRBD1 (6 bases). The read finishes 3 residues shy of the CDR3 end, and the germline J gene is used to complete it. The CDR3 length is 16 residues. V lost 4 bases, J lost 0 bases, and 15 bases lay in between. Germline assignment: CDR1 KGHSH and CDR2 LQKENI. Based on the CDR3 plus reference TRBV18 and TRBJ1-1, the full variable domain is NAGVMQNPRHLVRRRGQEARLRCSPMKGHSHVYWYRQLPEEGLKFMVYLQKENIIDESGMPKERFSAEFPKEGPSILRIQQVVRGDSAAYFCASSQGQRAMNTEAFFGQGTRLTVV.

About this clone itself: The observed sequence ends 3 residues before the CDR3 terminus, with the missing tail filled in from the germline J gene. The chain joins TRBV5-1 to TRBJ2-1; the match to TRBD2 covers 9 bases. The V and J ends lost 0 bases and 0 bases, in that order; junction bases with no gene match: 1. The V gene's germline CDR1 is SGHRS and CDR2 YFSETQ. The CDR3 runs to 16 residues. CDR3 loop: CASSLVAGVSYNEQFF. The CDR3 bases that were read are TGCGCCAGCAGCTTGGTAGCGGGAGTCTCCTACAATGAG.

A note on this clone: The DNA ends 3 residues before the CDR3 does, and the rest of the CDR3 is filled in from the germline J gene. The chain combines TRBV19 with TRBJ2-1; possibly TRBD1 for D (6 bases). Per germline, CDR1 LNHDA and CDR2 SQIVND (reference sequence). CDR3 length equals 14 residues. Between the trimmed V and J ends, which lost 0 bases and 6 bases, there was a span of 9 bases. The CDR3 DNA, read in part, is TGTGCCAGTAGTATAGATCTAGGGGGCAATGAG. Encoded protein: CASSIDLGGNE. The CDR3 reads in full as CASSIDLGGNEQFF.

Concerning this clone itself: Read coverage stops 3 residues before the CDR3 terminus; the germline J gene supplies the remainder. The V and J genes are TRBV7-9 and TRBJ2-7; perhaps TRBD2 as D (6 bases). Between the trimmed V and J ends, which lost 5 bases and 3 bases, there was a span of 14 bases. This CDR3 comprises 14 residues. Looked up from germline, CDR1 is SEHNR and CDR2 is FQNEAQ (reference sequence). The CDR3 DNA, read in part, is TGTGCCAGCAGCCCAATGGGCGGGAACTACGAG. Its protein is CASSPMGGNYE. Given in full, the CDR3 is CASSPMGGNYEQYF.

With regard to this clone: Read sequence stops 3 residues before the CDR3 end, and the germline J gene provides the missing end. The chain recombines TRBV4-1 with TRBJ2-1; maybe TRBD1 (6 bases). This CDR3 has 14 residues. Germline CDR1 and CDR2: MGHRA and YSYEKL. V lost 7 bases, J lost 6 bases, and 16 bases lay in between. The part of the CDR3 DNA that was read is TGCGCCAGCACTCGGGACACCCTCCGCAATGAG. Translated, it gives CASTRDTLRNE. The CDR3 in full is CASTRDTLRNEQFF.

Worth noting for this clone: The read comes to an end 3 residues before the CDR3 does, leaving the germline J gene to fill in the end. V is TRBV19 and J is TRBJ1-1; perhaps TRBD1 as D (6 bases). V was cut by 5 bases and J by 4 bases, with 14 bases left in between. Germline loops: CDR1 LNHDA, CDR2 SQIVND (reference sequence). The CDR3 contains 14 residues. The sequenced part of the CDR3 DNA is TGTGCCAGTAGTGCGGACAGTTTGGGCACTGAA. This codes for CASSADSLGTE. The entire CDR3 is CASSADSLGTEAFF.

Turning to this clone: The CDR3 extends 3 residues past the end of the read, so its final part is completed from the germline J gene. The V and J genes are TRBV14 and TRBJ2-7, with 7 bases matching TRBD2. The CDR3 is made up of 15 amino acids. In germline, CDR1 is SGHDN, CDR2 FVKESK. V lost 1 base, J lost 0 bases, and 3 bases stayed unmatched. The sequenced CDR3 bases are TGTGCCAGCAGCCAAGTCGCGGGAGACTCCTACGAG. It is translated as CASSQVAGDSYE. The whole CDR3 region reads CASSQVAGDSYEQYF.

Comment on this clone: The CDR3 extends 3 residues past the end of the read, so its final part is completed from the germline J gene. V usage is TRBV6-2 or TRBV6-3 and J usage is TRBJ1-3; no reliable D call. CDR1 MNHEY and CDR2 SVGEGT come from the germline V gene. This CDR3 region has 15 residues. The V gene lost 8 bases and the J gene lost 2 bases, with 16 bases spanning the gap. CDR3 residues: CASSVGDGAGNTIYF. The part of the CDR3 DNA that was read is TGTGCCAGCTCCGTCGGGGATGGCGCTGGAAACACC.

Of note for this clone: The read terminates 3 residues before the CDR3 end, so the remaining end is supplied by the germline J gene. The chain recombines TRBV19 with TRBJ2-7; the match to TRBD1 covers 9 bases. This CDR3 contains 13 residues. Germline V CDR1 and CDR2: LNHDA, SQIVND (reference sequence). The V segment lost 9 bases and the J segment 5 bases; nucleotides outside the gene matches: 8. CDR3 DNA, as far as it was read: TGTGCCAGCCGGGACAGGGCTTTCCACGAG. As protein: CASRDRAFHE. The full CDR3 protein is CASRDRAFHEQYF. Filled out from reference TRBV19 and TRBJ2-7, the complete variable domain reads DGGITQSPKYLFRKEGQNVTLSCEQNLNHDAMYWYRQDPGQGLRLIYYSQIVNDFQKGDIAEGYSVSREKKESFPLTVTSAQKNPTAFYLCASRDRAFHEQYFGPGTRLTVT.

A note on this clone: The sequence runs out 3 residues before the end of the CDR3; the remainder is reconstructed from the germline J gene. The V and J genes are TRBV28 and TRBJ2-1; D is perhaps TRBD1 (6 bases). CDR1 MDHEN and CDR2 SYDVKM come from the germline V gene. V was clipped by 6 bases and J by 2 bases, with 14 bases between them. The CDR3 has 15 amino acids. The DNA read from the CDR3 is TGTGCCAGCAGGCTCGGACAGACCACCTACAATGAG. Its translation is CASRLGQTTYNE. The whole CDR3 protein reads CASRLGQTTYNEQFF.

In the case of this clone: Coverage ceases 3 residues before the CDR3 finishes, and the germline J gene fills in the end. The chain recombines TRBV2 with TRBJ2-7; 8 bases agree with TRBD2. CDR3 length equals 15 residues. The V and J ends lost 2 bases and 2 bases, in that order; junction bases with no gene match: 5. Germline V gives CDR1 SNHLY, CDR2 FYNNEI. The CDR3 here is CASSEYAGGAYEQYF. CDR3 bases read: TGTGCCAGCAGTGAATATGCGGGAGGAGCCTACGAG.

About this clone: The read terminates 3 residues before the CDR3 end, so the remaining end is supplied by the germline J gene. The chain carries TRBV5-6 and TRBJ2-1; 8 bases fit TRBD2. Looked up from germline, CDR1 is SGHDT and CDR2 is YYEEEE. After removal of 2 bases from V and 7 bases from J, the junction contained 5 bases not matched to a gene. The CDR3 has 14 amino acids. The CDR3 is CASSFGTSKNEQFF. The sequenced part of the CDR3 DNA is TGTGCCAGCAGCTTTGGGACTAGTAAGAATGAG.

For this clone: The read stops 3 residues short of the end of the CDR3; the missing end is completed from the germline J gene. This sequence joins TRBV7-3 and TRBJ2-1; 9 positions agree with TRBD2. J gave up 7 bases and V 5 bases, and 9 bases lay outside the gene matches. CDR1 and CDR2 from the germline V gene are SGHTA and FQGTGA. CDR3 size: 15 residues. This chain's CDR3 is CASSPLGGGGNEQFF. Incomplete CDR3 DNA: TGTGCCAGCAGCCCCCTGGGCGGGGGGGGGAATGAG. Combining the CDR3 with reference TRBV7-3 and TRBJ2-1 gives the whole variable domain GAGVSQTPSNKVTEKGKYVELRCDPISGHTALYWYRQSLGQGPEFLIYFQGTGAADDSGLPNDRFFAVRPEGSVSTLKIQRTERGDSAVYLCASSPLGGGGNEQFFGPGTRLTVL.

As to this clone: The CDR3 end is not reached by the read, which stops 3 residues before it; the germline J gene fills it in. The chain is built from TRBV2 and TRBJ2-7; D remains ambiguous. Germline CDR1 reads SNHLY; CDR2 reads FYNNEI. The V gene lost 11 bases and the J gene lost 4 bases, with 9 bases spanning the gap. This CDR3 comprises 10 residues. The CDR3 spells CASRAYEQYF. The CDR3 DNA, read in part, is TGTGCCTCTCGCGCGTACGAG. Combining the CDR3 with reference TRBV2 and TRBJ2-7 gives the whole variable domain EPEVTQTPSHQVTQMGQEVILRCVPISNHLYFYWYRQILGQKVEFLVSFYNNEISEKSEIFDDQFSVERPDGSNFTLKIRSTKLEDSAMYFCASRAYEQYFGPGTRLTVT.

Points on this clone: The CDR3 extends 3 residues past the end of the read, so its final part is completed from the germline J gene. The J gene is TRBJ2-1, the V gene TRBV5-5, with D maybe TRBD1 (6 bases). Germline V gene sequence: CDR1 SGHKS, CDR2 YYEKEE (reference sequence). There are 15 residues in the CDR3. V lost 7 bases and J 5 bases, leaving 19 bases between the germline ends. CDR3 bases read: TGTGCCAGCGAAATCTACGGGACACTGAACAATGAG. The encoded protein is CASEIYGTLNNE. The whole CDR3 protein is CASEIYGTLNNEQFF.

As concerns this clone: The read ends 3 residues early relative to the CDR3; the germline J gene fills the gap. The V and J genes are TRBV5-5 and TRBJ1-1; D gene ambiguous. Per germline, CDR1 SGHKS and CDR2 YYEKEE (reference sequence). V lost 7 bases and J lost 5, with 9 bases in between. The CDR3 contains 11 residues. The CDR3 sequence is CASGGQTEAFF. CDR3 bases read: TGTGCCAGCGGTGGGCAAACTGAA.

On this clone: The read falls 3 residues short of the CDR3 end, and the missing part is taken from the germline J gene. The V and J genes are TRBV6-2 or TRBV6-3 and TRBJ2-1, with TRBD2 as a possible D gene (5 bases). In germline, CDR1 is MNHEY, CDR2 SVGEGT. The length of the CDR3 is 13 residues. V lost 9 bases, J lost 5 bases, and 14 bases lay in between. The covered CDR3 bases are TGTGCCAGTCACACCGGGGAAAACAATGAG. It specifies CASHTGENNE. The whole CDR3 protein is CASHTGENNEQFF.

In regard to this clone: The CDR3 goes on 3 residues after the read ends, and that part is filled in from the germline J gene. The chain employs TRBV20-1 and TRBJ1-6; D is perhaps TRBD1 (6 bases). Germline loops: CDR1 DFQATT, CDR2 SNEGSKA (reference sequence). V shed 3 bases and J shed 5 bases, with 14 bases lying between them. The CDR3 totals 15 residues. The DNA read from the CDR3 is TGCAGTGCTAGCCTGGGACAAGTAGATAATTCACCC. It codes for CSASLGQVDNSP. The whole CDR3 reads CSASLGQVDNSPLHF.

Details on this clone: Read coverage stops 3 residues before the CDR3 terminus; the germline J gene supplies the remainder. The chain recombines TRBV29-1 with TRBJ2-7; D is possibly TRBD1 (5 bases). V lost 0 bases to trimming and J lost 0 bases, with 6 bases between them. The CDR3 sequence is 13 residues long. Germline V CDR1 and CDR2: SQVTM, ANQGSEA. The CDR3 bases that were read are TGCAGCGTTGAAGAGGGGCTCTCCTACGAG. Its protein is CSVEEGLSYE. The full CDR3 protein reads CSVEEGLSYEQYF.

In the case of this clone: The read terminates 3 residues before the CDR3 end, so the remaining end is supplied by the germline J gene. The chain links TRBV7-8 to TRBJ2-7; 11 nucleotides align to TRBD2. Looked up from germline, CDR1 is SGHVS and CDR2 is FQNEAQ. There are 18 residues in the CDR3. The junction had 10 bases not matched to a gene; V was cut back by 1 base and J by 2 bases. The CDR3 reads CASSLGLLAGARAYEQYF. CDR3 bases read: TGTGCCAGCAGCTTAGGTCTACTAGCGGGAGCAAGGGCCTACGAG.

Notes on this clone: The read ends 3 residues early relative to the CDR3; the germline J gene fills the gap. This chain uses TRBV4-1 with TRBJ1-4, with D uncertain. Germline V gene data show CDR1 as MGHRA and CDR2 as YSYEKL. The CDR3 is 13 residues long. V was cut by 6 bases and J by 4 bases, with 9 bases left in between. CDR3 DNA, as far as it was read: TGCGCCAGCAGGGAGAGCGGTAATGAAAAA. Protein sequence: CASRESGNEK. The CDR3 in its entirety is CASRESGNEKLFF.

As regards this clone: The missing CDR3 end, 3 residues past where the read stops, is filled in from the germline J gene. The rearrangement links TRBV2 to TRBJ1-6; 7 bases fit TRBD1. V dropped 1 base and J dropped 4; count of bases not matched to a gene: 13. The CDR3 extends over 19 amino acids. Per the germline V gene, CDR1 is SNHLY and CDR2 is FYNNEI. The CDR3 sequence is CASSEGTLNIQGYNSPLHF. Partial CDR3 DNA: TGTGCCAGCAGTGAAGGGACGCTAAATATACAGGGGTATAATTCACCC. The full variable domain, rest sourced from reference TRBV2 and TRBJ1-6, is EPEVTQTPSHQVTQMGQEVILRCVPISNHLYFYWYRQILGQKVEFLVSFYNNEISEKSEIFDDQFSVERPDGSNFTLKIRSTKLEDSAMYFCASSEGTLNIQGYNSPLHFGNGTRLTVT.

With respect to this clone: Read sequence stops 3 residues before the CDR3 end, and the germline J gene provides the missing end. This chain connects TRBV5-5 to TRBJ1-3; D remains unclear. V was pared by 5 bases and J by 4 bases, with 13 bases between. Germline V CDR1 and CDR2: SGHKS, YYEKEE (reference sequence). The CDR3 spans 14 residues. CDR3 sequence: CASSPRLAGNTIYF. The sequenced CDR3 bases are TGTGCCAGCAGTCCCAGGCTAGCGGGAAACACC.

About this clone: The read comes to an end 3 residues before the CDR3 does, leaving the germline J gene to fill in the end. The chain has TRBV5-1 and TRBJ1-1, with TRBD1 identical over 7 bases. V shed 3 bases and J 3 bases; nucleotides not matched to a gene: 11. The CDR3 runs to 16 residues. The germline V gene has CDR1 SGHRS and CDR2 YFSETQ. The CDR3 is CASSSEQGPADTEAFF. The CDR3 bases that were read are TGCGCCAGCAGCTCCGAACAGGGGCCCGCGGACACTGAA.

In regard to this clone: With the read ending 3 residues before the CDR3 end, the germline J gene is used to fill in that end. V and J are TRBV19 and TRBJ2-5; 7 nucleotides agree with TRBD2. Germline values: CDR1 LNHDA, CDR2 SQIVND (reference sequence). V was pared by 8 bases and J by 2 bases, with 11 bases of the junction left unmatched. This CDR3 spans 15 amino acids. CDR3 sequence: CASAPGLGSQETQYF. CDR3 bases read: TGTGCCAGTGCTCCCGGACTAGGTTCACAAGAGACC.

With regard to this clone: Coverage ceases 3 residues before the CDR3 finishes, and the germline J gene fills in the end. J is TRBJ2-1 and V is TRBV6-2 or TRBV6-3; TRBD2 matches at 9 bases. Trimming at V came to 5 bases and at J to 9 bases, leaving 2 bases not matched to a gene. The CDR3 is made up of 12 amino acids. From germline, CDR1 is MNHEY and CDR2 SVGEGT. The DNA read from the CDR3 is TGTGCCAGCAGTGGGACTAGCCTTGAG. Amino acids: CASSGTSLE. The whole CDR3 sequence reads CASSGTSLEQFF.

CDR3: CSATPTGSGDTQYF. Partial CDR3 DNA: TGCAGTGCTACCCCAACTGGGTCGGGAGATACG. V and J are TRBV20-1 and TRBJ2-3; D unclear. The observed sequence ends 3 residues before the CDR3 terminus, with the missing tail filled in from the germline J gene. Trimming pared 4 bases from V and 5 bases from J, leaving 16 bases between. CDR1 is DFQATT, CDR2 SNEGSKA, per germline (reference sequence). The CDR3 loop spans 14 amino acids.

About this clone itself: The read ends 3 residues before the CDR3 terminus; that terminus is restored from the germline J gene. This chain links TRBV29-1 with TRBJ1-2, with 12 bases identical to TRBD1. CDR3 size: 16 residues. The germline V gene has CDR1 SQVTM and CDR2 ANQGSEA. V shed 4 bases and J 4 bases; nucleotides not matched to a gene: 10. CDR3 in amino acids: CSVAGGQGARSYGYTF. Incomplete CDR3 DNA: TGCAGCGTTGCTGGGGGACAGGGGGCGCGGAGCTATGGC.

On this clone: The missing CDR3 end, 3 residues past where the read stops, is filled in from the germline J gene. The chain carries TRBV19 and TRBJ2-3; TRBD1 is a possible D gene (6 bases). The CDR3 covers 14 residues. Trimming took 10 bases from V and 6 from J, leaving 20 bases between them. Germline CDR1 and CDR2: LNHDA and SQIVND (reference sequence). The CDR3 bases that were read are TGTGCCATCCAGCCGGGACACATACTGGATACG. Translation: CAIQPGHILDT. The entire CDR3 protein reads CAIQPGHILDTQYF.